Listed here is a single T cell receptor beta chain. Assessment by CT and PET/CT found all patients node-negative, and none had prior chemotherapy, radiotherapy or other malignancies. V shed 0 bases and J 0 bases; nucleotides not matched to a gene: 4. CDR1 SGHRS and CDR2 YFSETQ come from the germline V gene. The CDR3 sequence is 16 residues long. The study amplified the TCR beta CDR3 region from genomic DNA. This amplification was carried out by two rounds of multiplex PCR. The use of primers specific to each TRBV and TRBJ gene characterized first-round PCR. TCRdb re-called the multiplex PCR reads with MiXCR, one entry per CDR3 protein. Of some 25,000 distinct CDR3 sequences listed, about 36% were seen once; the top ten hold 62%. The data stem from a study of prognosis after radiotherapy for stage I lung cancer.

Sequencing used PBMCs, obtained before or after stereotactic body radiation therapy (not recorded which). The chain has TRBV5-1 and TRBJ2-3; 7 nucleotides agree with TRBD2. This sequence was found in a donor over 45 with non-small cell lung cancer. The CDR3 DNA is TGCGCCAGCAGCTTGGGAAGCGGGATGAGCACAGATACGCAGTATTTT. Its protein is CASSLGSGMSTDTQYF.